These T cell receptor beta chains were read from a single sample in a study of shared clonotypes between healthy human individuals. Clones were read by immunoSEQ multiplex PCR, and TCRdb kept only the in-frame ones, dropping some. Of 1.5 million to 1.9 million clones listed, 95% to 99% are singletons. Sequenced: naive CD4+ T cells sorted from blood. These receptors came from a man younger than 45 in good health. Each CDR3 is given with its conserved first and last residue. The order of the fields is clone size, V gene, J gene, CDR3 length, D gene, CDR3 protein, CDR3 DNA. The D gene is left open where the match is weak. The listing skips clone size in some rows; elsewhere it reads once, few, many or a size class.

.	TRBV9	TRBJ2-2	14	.	CASSVEQATGELFF	TGTGCCAGCAGCGTAGAACAGGCCACCGGGGAGCTGTTTTTT
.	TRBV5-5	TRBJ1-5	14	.	CARGAVWDNQPQHF	TGTGCCAGAGGGGCGGTTTGGGACAATCAGCCCCAGCATTTT
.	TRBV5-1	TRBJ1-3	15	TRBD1	CASSPDRVSGNTIYF	TGCGCCAGCAGCCCGGACAGGGTCTCTGGAAACACCATATATTTT
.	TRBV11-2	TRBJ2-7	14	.	CASSLIQGQGEQYF	TGTGCCAGCAGCTTAATCCAAGGTCAGGGCGAGCAGTACTTC
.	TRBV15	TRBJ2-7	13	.	CATSRRGIFEQYF	TGTGCCACCAGCAGAAGGGGGATTTTCGAGCAGTACTTC
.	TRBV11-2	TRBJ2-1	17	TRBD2	CASSLISGAPQYNEQFF	TGTGCCAGCAGCTTAATTAGCGGGGCACCCCAATACAATGAGCAGTTCTTC
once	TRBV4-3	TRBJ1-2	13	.	CASSHLLDYGYTF	TGCGCCAGCAGCCATCTGCTGGACTATGGCTACACCTTC
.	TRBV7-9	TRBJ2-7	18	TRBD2	CASSLASRGLAMSYEQYF	TGTGCCAGCAGCTTAGCTAGCCGGGGACTAGCTATGTCCTACGAGCAGTACTTC
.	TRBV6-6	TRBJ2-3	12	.	CASSRGTDTQYF	TGTGCCAGCAGTCGCGGCACAGATACGCAGTATTTT
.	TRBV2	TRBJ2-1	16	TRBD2	CASSETSGRLGNEQFF	TGTGCCAGCAGTGAAACTAGCGGGAGGTTGGGGAATGAGCAGTTCTTC
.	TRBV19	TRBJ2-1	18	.	CASSNHRGREGRLNEQFF	TGTGCCAGTAGTAACCACAGGGGACGGGAGGGCCGACTCAATGAGCAGTTCTTC
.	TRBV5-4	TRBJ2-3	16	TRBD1	CASSSYRGLVGDTQYF	TGTGCCAGCAGCTCGTACAGGGGTTTGGTTGGAGATACGCAGTATTTT
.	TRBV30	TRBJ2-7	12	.	CAWSAGSYEQYF	TGTGCCTGGAGTGCGGGCTCCTACGAGCAGTACTTC
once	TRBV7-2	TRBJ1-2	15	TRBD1	CASTQGDRGGGGYTF	TGTGCCAGCACCCAGGGTGACAGGGGGGGAGGTGGCTACACCTTC
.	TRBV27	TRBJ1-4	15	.	CASSYTGITNEKLFF	TGTGCCAGCAGCTACACAGGGATAACTAATGAAAAACTGTTTTTT
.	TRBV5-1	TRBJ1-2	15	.	CASSLVPQGNYGYTF	TGCGCCAGCAGCTTGGTCCCCCAGGGAAACTATGGCTACACCTTC
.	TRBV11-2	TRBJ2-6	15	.	CASRPIGSGANVLTF	TGTGCCAGCAGACCCATTGGGTCTGGGGCCAACGTCCTGACTTTC
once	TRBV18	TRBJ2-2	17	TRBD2	CASSPLQAGANTGELFF	TGTGCCAGCTCACCACTTCAAGCGGGGGCGAACACCGGGGAGCTGTTTTTT
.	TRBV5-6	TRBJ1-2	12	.	CASSLRVDGYTF	TGTGCCAGCAGCTTACGGGTTGATGGCTACACCTTC
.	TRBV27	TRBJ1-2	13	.	CASSFSGVGGYTF	TGTGCCAGCAGTTTTTCTGGGGTCGGTGGCTACACCTTC
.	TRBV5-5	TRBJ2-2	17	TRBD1	CASSLSAGTVNTGELFF	TGTGCCAGCAGCTTGTCGGCCGGGACAGTGAACACCGGGGAGCTGTTTTTT
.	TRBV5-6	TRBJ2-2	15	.	CASSLFRESTGELFF	TGTGCCAGCAGCTTGTTCAGGGAATCCACCGGGGAGCTGTTTTTT
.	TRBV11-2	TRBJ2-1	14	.	CASSLYPEYNEQFF	TGTGCCAGCAGCTTATATCCAGAGTACAATGAGCAGTTCTTC
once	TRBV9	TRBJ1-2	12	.	CASSLTANGYTF	TGTGCCAGCAGCCTAACAGCAAATGGCTACACCTTC
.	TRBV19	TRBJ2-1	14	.	CASSGRESGNEQFF	TGTGCCAGTAGCGGGCGGGAATCGGGCAATGAGCAGTTCTTC
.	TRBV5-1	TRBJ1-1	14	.	CASSRDPDGTEAFF	TGCGCCAGCAGCAGGGACCCCGATGGCACTGAAGCTTTCTTT
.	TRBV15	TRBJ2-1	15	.	CATSRDQLEVNEQFF	TGTGCCACCAGCAGAGATCAGCTTGAAGTCAATGAGCAGTTCTTC
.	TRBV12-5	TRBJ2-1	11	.	CASGQGRDLFF	TGTGCTAGTGGGCAAGGAAGGGATCTGTTCTTC
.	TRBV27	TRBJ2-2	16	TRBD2	CASSLNGAGGVGELFF	TGTGCCAGCAGTTTAAATGGGGCGGGAGGTGTCGGGGAGCTGTTTTTT
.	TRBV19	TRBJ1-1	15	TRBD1	CASSVRQGVGTEAFF	TGTGCCAGTAGTGTCCGACAGGGGGTAGGCACTGAAGCTTTCTTT
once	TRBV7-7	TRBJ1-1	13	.	CASSLESGTEAFF	TGTGCCAGCAGCTTAGAGTCGGGCACTGAAGCTTTCTTT
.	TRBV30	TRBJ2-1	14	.	CAWSQGTTYNEQFF	TGTGCCTGGAGTCAGGGGACTACCTACAATGAGCAGTTCTTC
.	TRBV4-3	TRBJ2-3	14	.	CASSPRASTDTQYF	TGCGCCAGCAGCCCACGGGCCAGCACAGATACGCAGTATTTT
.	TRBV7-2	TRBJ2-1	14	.	CASSLVGGLSEQFF	TGTGCCAGCAGCTTAGTGGGGGGGCTTAGTGAGCAGTTCTTC
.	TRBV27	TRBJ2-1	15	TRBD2	CASRRAGTSYNEQFF	TGTGCCAGCAGAAGAGCCGGGACTAGCTACAATGAGCAGTTCTTC
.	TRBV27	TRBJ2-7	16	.	CASKSYGGTGTYEQYF	TGTGCCAGCAAATCCTACGGCGGTACAGGGACCTACGAGCAGTACTTC
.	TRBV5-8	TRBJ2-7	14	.	CASSSGQPAYEQYF	TGTGCCAGCAGCTCCGGACAGCCTGCCTACGAGCAGTACTTC
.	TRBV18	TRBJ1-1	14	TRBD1	CASSPTGVATEAFF	TGTGCCAGCTCACCGACAGGGGTGGCCACTGAAGCTTTCTTT
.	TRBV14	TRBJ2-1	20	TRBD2	CASSLWTSGSPGNSDNEQFF	TGTGCCAGCAGCCTATGGACTAGCGGGAGCCCCGGAAATTCCGACAATGAGCAGTTCTTC
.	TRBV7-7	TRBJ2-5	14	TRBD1	CASSFGTGSETQYF	TGTGCTAGCAGCTTTGGGACAGGGAGCGAGACCCAGTACTTC
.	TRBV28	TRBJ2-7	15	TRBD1	CASSLPQGAGYEQYF	TGTGCCAGCAGTTTACCGCAGGGGGCTGGATACGAGCAGTACTTC
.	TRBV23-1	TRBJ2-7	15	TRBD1	CASSQPGQSSYEQYF	TGCGCCAGCAGTCAACCGGGACAGAGCTCCTACGAGCAGTACTTC
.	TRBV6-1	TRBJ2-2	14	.	CASSERGTPGELFF	TGTGCCAGCAGTGAACGGGGGACCCCCGGGGAGCTGTTTTTT
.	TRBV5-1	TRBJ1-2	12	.	CASSPTEYGYTF	TGCGCCAGCAGCCCGACGGAGTATGGCTACACCTTC
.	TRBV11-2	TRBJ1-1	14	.	CASSLRVGSTEAFF	TGTGCCAGCAGCTTAAGGGTTGGGAGCACTGAAGCTTTCTTT
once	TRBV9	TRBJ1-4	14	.	CASSPIGGGEKLFF	TGTGCCAGCAGCCCCATCGGGGGTGGTGAAAAACTGTTTTTT
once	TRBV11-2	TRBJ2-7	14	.	CASSLDSGLYEQYF	TGTGCCAGCAGCTTAGACAGCGGACTCTACGAGCAGTACTTC
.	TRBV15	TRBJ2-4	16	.	CATSSTEQLAKNIQYF	TGTGCCACCAGCAGTACAGAACAACTAGCCAAAAACATTCAGTACTTC
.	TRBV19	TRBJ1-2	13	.	CASSPGPGRGYTF	TGTGCCAGTAGCCCCGGGCCAGGAAGAGGCTACACCTTC
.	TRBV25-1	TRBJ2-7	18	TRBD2	CASSSNLGTSGKVYEQYF	TGTGCCAGCAGTTCGAACCTAGGGACTAGCGGGAAGGTCTACGAGCAGTACTTC
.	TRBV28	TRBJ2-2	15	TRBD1	CASSLRGLGTGELFF	TGTGCCAGCAGTTTGAGGGGGCTTGGCACCGGGGAGCTGTTTTTT
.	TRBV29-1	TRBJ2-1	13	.	CSVVPRVDNEQFF	TGCAGCGTTGTTCCTAGGGTGGACAATGAGCAGTTCTTC
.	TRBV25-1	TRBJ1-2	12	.	CASSDAPYGYTF	TGTGCCAGCAGTGACGCGCCCTATGGCTACACCTTC
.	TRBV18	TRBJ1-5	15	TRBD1	CASSDYRGSNQPQHF	TGTGCCAGCTCAGACTACAGGGGAAGCAATCAGCCCCAGCATTTT
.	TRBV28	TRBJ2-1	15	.	CASSSAGTGGDEQFF	TGTGCCAGCAGTTCCGCCGGGACTGGGGGCGATGAGCAGTTCTTC
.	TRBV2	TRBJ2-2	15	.	CASKGAGENTGELFF	TGTGCCAGCAAAGGGGCAGGGGAGAACACCGGGGAGCTGTTTTTT
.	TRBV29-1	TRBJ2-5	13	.	CSVGRNRGETQYF	TGCAGCGTTGGTCGTAACCGGGGGGAGACCCAGTACTTC
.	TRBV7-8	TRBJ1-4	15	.	CASSSGTNVNEKLFF	TGTGCCAGCAGCTCGGGAACAAACGTTAATGAAAAACTGTTTTTT
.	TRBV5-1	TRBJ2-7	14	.	CASSRQPSSYEQYF	TGCGCCAGCAGCCGTCAGCCGAGCTCCTACGAGCAGTACTTC
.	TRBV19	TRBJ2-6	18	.	CAAKTAGNGGTGANVLTF	TGTGCCGCCAAGACCGCCGGTAATGGGGGAACTGGGGCCAACGTCCTGACTTTC